The 7 T cell receptor beta chains below come from one sample, sequenced in a study of blood T cells in healthy people across ages. Through a sample-barcoded 5' primer and a J-beta primer mix, a second PCR was run for roughly 7 to 12 cycles. Via MiXCR, TCRdb re-called the 5' RACE reads, giving one row per CDR3 protein. The sample yields 1.8 million or so distinct CDR3 sequences, roughly 43% seen once. The source material was blood. Receptors were obtained from a human donor in good health.

This clonotype was detected only a few times. The V call is TRBV7-2, the J call TRBJ1-5, with TRBD1 identical over 9 bases. Germline-derived CDR1 and CDR2 are SGHTA and FQGNSA. The CDR3 has 16 amino acids. With 5 bases clipped from V and 7 bases from J, the junction kept 12 bases outside the gene matches. The CDR3 sequence: CASSTGQGLGWQPQHF. As DNA, the CDR3 is TGTGCCAGCAGCACGGGACAGGGCTTAGGGTGGCAGCCCCAGCATTTT.

CDR3 amino acids: CSVEAAGFYTF. The CDR3 DNA reads as TGCAGCGTTGAGGCGGCGGGTTTCTACACCTTC. The rearrangement uses TRBV29-1 and TRBJ1-2; no clear D. There are 11 residues in the CDR3. CDR1 and CDR2 (germline): SQVTM, ANQGSEA. The V gene lost 3 bases and the J gene lost 10 bases, with 12 bases spanning the gap.

The V call is TRBV3-1, the J call TRBJ2-3; D is uncertain. There are 14 residues in the CDR3. The V end lost 2 bases, the J end lost 9 bases, and 15 bases lay between the germline ends. CDR1 is LGHDT, CDR2 YNNKEL, per germline (reference sequence). CDR3 amino acids: CASSQKFVKGTQYF. CDR3 sequence (DNA): TGTGCCAGCAGCCAAAAATTTGTAAAAGGGACGCAGTATTTT.

This clonotype was seen more than once but under ten times. V gene TRBV20-1 combines with J gene TRBJ2-1, with a tentative D call TRBD1 (6 bases). V was cut by 1 base and J by 6 bases, with 10 bases left in between. Germline V CDR1 and CDR2: DFQATT, SNEGSKA (reference sequence). The CDR3 loop spans 13 amino acids. DNA for the CDR3: TGCAGTGCTAGAGGGGGGCTAGCCAATGAGCAGTTCTTC. This sequence encodes CSARGGLANEQFF.

The sample holds many counts of this clonotype. V gene TRBV12-3 or TRBV12-4 combines with J gene TRBJ1-2; 7 positions agree with TRBD1. With V trimmed by 5 bases and J by 5 bases, 5 bases remained unmatched. The CDR3 is 13 residues long. CDR3 sequence (DNA): TGTGCCAGCAGTGAGACAGGGAGATATGGCTACACCTTC. Translated: CASSETGRYGYTF.

Regarding this clonotype: This may be a read error, as it is one base from a much larger clone. The chain links TRBV20-1 to TRBJ2-3, with TRBD2 identical over 8 bases. The CDR3 loop spans 15 amino acids. V shed 1 base and J 4 bases; nucleotides not matched to a gene: 7. Germline V gives CDR1 DFQATT, CDR2 SNEGSKA (reference sequence). The chain's CDR3 is CSARAERGSADTQYF. CDR3 nucleotide sequence: TGCAGTGCTAGAGCCGAGCGGGGGAGCGCAGATACGCAGTATTTT.

This clonotype has more than one count but fewer than ten. The CDR3, as DNA: TGTGCCAGCAGCTTAGTGGGGGGGACCCACACAGATACGCAGTATTTT. Encoded protein: CASSLVGGTHTDTQYF. The chain has TRBV7-2 and TRBJ2-3; 7 bases match TRBD2. V lost 1 base, J lost 2 bases, and 6 bases stayed unmatched. Per the germline V gene, CDR1 is SGHTA and CDR2 is FQGNSA. This CDR3 is 16 amino acids long. The variable domain in full, with the rest retrieved from reference TRBV7-2 and TRBJ2-3, is GAGVSQSPSNKVTEKGKDVELRCDPISGHTALYWYRQSLGQGLEFLIYFQGNSAPDKSGLPSDRFSAERTGGSVSTLTIQRTQQEDSAVYLCASSLVGGTHTDTQYFGPGTRLTVL.